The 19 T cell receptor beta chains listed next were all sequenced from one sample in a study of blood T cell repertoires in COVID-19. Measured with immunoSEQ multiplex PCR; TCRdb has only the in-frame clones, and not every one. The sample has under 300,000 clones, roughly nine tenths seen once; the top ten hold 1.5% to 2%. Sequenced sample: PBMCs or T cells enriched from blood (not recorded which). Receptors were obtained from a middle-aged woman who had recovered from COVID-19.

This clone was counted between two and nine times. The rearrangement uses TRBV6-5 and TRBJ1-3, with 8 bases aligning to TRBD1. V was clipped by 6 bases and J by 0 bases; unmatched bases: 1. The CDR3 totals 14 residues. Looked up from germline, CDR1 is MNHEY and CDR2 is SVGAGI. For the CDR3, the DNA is TGTGCCAGCAGGGGGACAGGCTCTGGAAACACCATATATTTT. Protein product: CASRGTGSGNTIYF.

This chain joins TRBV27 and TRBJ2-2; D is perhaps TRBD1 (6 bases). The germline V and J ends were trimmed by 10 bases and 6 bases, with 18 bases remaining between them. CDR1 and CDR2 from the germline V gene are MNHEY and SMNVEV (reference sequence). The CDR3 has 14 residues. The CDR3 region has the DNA TGTGCCATCGGACAGAGGGTTGACGCCGGGGAGCTGTTTTTT. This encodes CAIGQRVDAGELFF.

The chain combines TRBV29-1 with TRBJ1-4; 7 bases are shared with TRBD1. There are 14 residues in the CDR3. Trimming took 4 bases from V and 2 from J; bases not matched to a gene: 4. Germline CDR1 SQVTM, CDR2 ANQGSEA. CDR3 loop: CSVGQGSTNEKLFF. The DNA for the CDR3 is TGCAGCGTTGGACAGGGTTCGACTAATGAAAAACTGTTTTTT.

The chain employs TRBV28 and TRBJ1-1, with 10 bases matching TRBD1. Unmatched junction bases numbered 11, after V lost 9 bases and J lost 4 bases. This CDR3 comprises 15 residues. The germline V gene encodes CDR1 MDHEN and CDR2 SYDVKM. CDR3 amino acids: CASLRDRGGGTEAFF. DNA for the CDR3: TGTGCCAGTCTCCGGGACAGGGGAGGAGGCACTGAAGCTTTCTTT.

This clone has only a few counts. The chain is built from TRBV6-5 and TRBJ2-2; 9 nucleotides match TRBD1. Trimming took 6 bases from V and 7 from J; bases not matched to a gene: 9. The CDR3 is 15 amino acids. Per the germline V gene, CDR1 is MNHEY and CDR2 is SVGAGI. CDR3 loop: CASRTTGGRGGELFF. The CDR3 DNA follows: TGTGCCAGCAGAACTACAGGGGGCAGGGGCGGGGAGCTGTTTTTT.

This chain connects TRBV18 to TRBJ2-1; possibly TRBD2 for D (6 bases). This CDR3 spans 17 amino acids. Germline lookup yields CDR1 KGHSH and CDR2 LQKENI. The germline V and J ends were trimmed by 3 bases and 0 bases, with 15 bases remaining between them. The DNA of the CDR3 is TGTGCCAGCTCACCTACGACCGGGACTGGCTCCTACAATGAGCAGTTCTTC. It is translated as CASSPTTGTGSYNEQFF.

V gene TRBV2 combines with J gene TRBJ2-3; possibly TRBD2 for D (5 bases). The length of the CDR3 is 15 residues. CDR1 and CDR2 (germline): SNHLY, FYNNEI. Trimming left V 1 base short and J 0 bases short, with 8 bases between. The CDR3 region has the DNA TGTGCCAGCAGTGAAGTTCGGACTAGCACAGATACGCAGTATTTT. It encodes CASSEVRTSTDTQYF.

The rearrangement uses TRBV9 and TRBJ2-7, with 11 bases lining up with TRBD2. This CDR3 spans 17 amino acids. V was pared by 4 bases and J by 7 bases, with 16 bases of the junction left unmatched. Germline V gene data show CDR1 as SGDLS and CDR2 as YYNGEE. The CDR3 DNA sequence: TGTGCCAGCAGCCTTCTAACTAGCGGGAGCAATAGGGCGGAGCAGTACTTC. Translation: CASSLLTSGSNRAEQYF.

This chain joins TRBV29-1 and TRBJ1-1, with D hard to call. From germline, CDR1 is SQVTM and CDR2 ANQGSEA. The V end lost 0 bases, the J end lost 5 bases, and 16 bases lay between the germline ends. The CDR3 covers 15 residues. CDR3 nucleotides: TGCAGCGTTGAAGATGTAAGGTCGGGAAGTACTGAAGCTTTCTTT. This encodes CSVEDVRSGSTEAFF.

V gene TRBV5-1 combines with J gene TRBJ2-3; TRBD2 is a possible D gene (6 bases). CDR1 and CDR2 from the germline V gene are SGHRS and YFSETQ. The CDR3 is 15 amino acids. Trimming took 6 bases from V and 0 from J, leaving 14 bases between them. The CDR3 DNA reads TGCGCCAGCACCAGTAGCGGCTCTAGCACAGATACGCAGTATTTT. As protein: CASTSSGSSTDTQYF.

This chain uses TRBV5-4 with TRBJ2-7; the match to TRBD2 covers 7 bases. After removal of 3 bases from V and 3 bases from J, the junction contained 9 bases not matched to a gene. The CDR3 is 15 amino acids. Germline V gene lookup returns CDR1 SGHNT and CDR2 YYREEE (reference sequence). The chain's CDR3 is CASSSGGSVLYEQYF. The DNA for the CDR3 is TGTGCCAGCAGCTCCGGGGGGTCCGTGCTCTACGAGCAGTACTTC.

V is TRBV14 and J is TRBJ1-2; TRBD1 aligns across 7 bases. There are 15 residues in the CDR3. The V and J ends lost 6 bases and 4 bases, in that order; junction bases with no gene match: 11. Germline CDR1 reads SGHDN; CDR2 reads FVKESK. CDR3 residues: CASSSFKGASYGYTF. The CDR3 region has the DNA TGTGCCAGCAGTTCATTCAAGGGGGCGAGCTATGGCTACACCTTC.

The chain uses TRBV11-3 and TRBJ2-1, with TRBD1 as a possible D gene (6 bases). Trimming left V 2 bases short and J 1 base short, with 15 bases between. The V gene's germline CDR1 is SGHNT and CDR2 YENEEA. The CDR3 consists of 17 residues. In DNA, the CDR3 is TGTGCCAGCAGCTTAAACCGGGCAGGGACATCCTACAATGAGCAGTTCTTC. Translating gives CASSLNRAGTSYNEQFF.

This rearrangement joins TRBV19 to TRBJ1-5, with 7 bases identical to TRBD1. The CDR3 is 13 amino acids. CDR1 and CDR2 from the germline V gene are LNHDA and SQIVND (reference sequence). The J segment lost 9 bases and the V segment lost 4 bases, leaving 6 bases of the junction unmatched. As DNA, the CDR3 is TGTGCCAGTAGTAAGGACAGGTTCGGGCCCCAGCATTTT. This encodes CASSKDRFGPQHF.

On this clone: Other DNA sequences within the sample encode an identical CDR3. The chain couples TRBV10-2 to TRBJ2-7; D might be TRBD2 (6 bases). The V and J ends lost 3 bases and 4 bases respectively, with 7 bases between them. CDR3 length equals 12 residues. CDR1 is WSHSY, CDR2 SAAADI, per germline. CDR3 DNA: TGCGCCAGCAGTGAAGGAGGGTACGAGCAGTACTTC. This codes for CASSEGGYEQYF.

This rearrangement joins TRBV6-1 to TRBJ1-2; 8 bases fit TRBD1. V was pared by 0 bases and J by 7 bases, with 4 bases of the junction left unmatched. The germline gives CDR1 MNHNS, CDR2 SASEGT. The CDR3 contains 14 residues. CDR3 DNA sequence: TGTGCCAGCAGTGAAGCCGGACAGGGAGGTGGCTACACCTTC. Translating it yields CASSEAGQGGGYTF.

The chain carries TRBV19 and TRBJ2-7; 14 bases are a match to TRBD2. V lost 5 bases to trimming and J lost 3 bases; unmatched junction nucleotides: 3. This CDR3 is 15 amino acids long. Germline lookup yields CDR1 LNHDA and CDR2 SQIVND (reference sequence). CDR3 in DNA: TGTGCCAGTAGTTTCGGGACTAGCGGGGGCTACGAGCAGTACTTC. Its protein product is CASSFGTSGGYEQYF.

The CDR3 DNA reads TGTGCCAGCAGCCAAGAAACGCCCGGGTATGAAAAACTGTTTTTT. As protein: CASSQETPGYEKLFF. The chain combines TRBV3-1 (or the pseudogene TRBV3-2) with TRBJ1-4; D unclear. The V end was cut by 0 bases, the J end by 6 bases, with 11 bases between. The germline V gene encodes CDR1 LGHDT and CDR2 YNNKEL (reference sequence). The CDR3 length is 15 residues.

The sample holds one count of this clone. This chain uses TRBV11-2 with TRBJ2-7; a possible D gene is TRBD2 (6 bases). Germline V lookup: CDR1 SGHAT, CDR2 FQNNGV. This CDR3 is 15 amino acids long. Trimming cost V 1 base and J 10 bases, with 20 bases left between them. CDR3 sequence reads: CASSLADDRELNQYF. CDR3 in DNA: TGTGCCAGCAGCTTAGCTGATGACCGGGAGCTTAATCAGTACTTC.